These 24 T cell receptor beta chains share one sample of origin, sequenced in a study of blood T cell repertoires in COVID-19. Sequencing was performed with immunoSEQ multiplex PCR; in TCRdb, only in-frame clones are kept and a portion is missing. The sample has roughly 52,000 clones, about 83% seen once. Source material: peripheral blood. The receptors come from a man over 45 with acute or convalescent COVID-19.

The V and J genes are TRBV4-1 and TRBJ1-5, with no clear D. This CDR3 has 16 residues. CDR1 and CDR2 from the germline V gene are MGHRA and YSYEKL. V lost 0 bases to trimming and J lost 3 bases, with 12 bases between them. The DNA of the CDR3 is TGCGCCAGCAGCCAAGATCATACGGGTTTCAATCAGCCCCAGCATTTT. Its translation: CASSQDHTGFNQPQHF.

The rearrangement links TRBV3-1 (or the pseudogene TRBV3-2) to TRBJ1-2, with D unclear. In germline, CDR1 is LGHDT, CDR2 YNNKEL (reference sequence). V was pared by 0 bases and J by 2 bases, with 22 bases between. The CDR3 spans 19 residues. The CDR3 loop reads CASSQEKYWWAGENYGYTF. DNA of the CDR3: TGTGCCAGCAGCCAAGAAAAATACTGGTGGGCCGGGGAGAACTATGGCTACACCTTC.

This clone was found once. The genes are TRBV29-1 and TRBJ2-2; 12 positions agree with TRBD2. Germline lookup yields CDR1 SQVTM and CDR2 ANQGSEA. The junction had 0 bases not matched to a gene; V was cut back by 1 base and J by 0 bases. The CDR3 spans 16 residues. The CDR3 nucleotides read TGCAGCGTTGAAGGGACTAGCGGGGCGAACACCGGGGAGCTGTTTTTT. This encodes CSVEGTSGANTGELFF.

V and J are TRBV4-1 and TRBJ1-1; D not certain. Per germline, CDR1 MGHRA and CDR2 YSYEKL. The V gene lost 1 base and the J gene lost 4 bases, with 7 bases spanning the gap. The CDR3 totals 13 residues. The CDR3 coding sequence is TGCGCCAGCAGCCAAGCCCCAGGCACTGAAGCTTTCTTT. Residues: CASSQAPGTEAFF.

This chain links TRBV5-1 with TRBJ2-1; TRBD2 aligns across 9 bases. With V trimmed by 4 bases and J by 8 bases, 7 bases remained unmatched. Per germline, CDR1 SGHRS and CDR2 YFSETQ. The length of the CDR3 is 14 residues. The CDR3 reads CASSLAGLWDEQFF. Here the CDR3 DNA reads TGCGCCAGCAGCCTAGCGGGGCTCTGGGATGAGCAGTTCTTC.

Only one count was recorded for this clone. The V and J genes are TRBV25-1 and TRBJ1-5; tentatively, D is TRBD1 (5 bases). Trimming left V 6 bases short and J 2 bases short, with 8 bases between. This CDR3 has 13 residues. Germline loops: CDR1 MGHDK, CDR2 SYGVNS. CDR3 region: CASSGGGNQPQHF. CDR3 DNA sequence: TGTGCCAGCAGCGGGGGTGGCAATCAGCCCCAGCATTTT.

This sequence joins TRBV7-3 and TRBJ2-5, with D perhaps TRBD2 (5 bases). This CDR3 contains 14 residues. V was shortened by 4 bases and J by 2 bases, with 11 bases between the two germline ends. Looked up from germline, CDR1 is SGHTA and CDR2 is FQGTGA. DNA for the CDR3: TGTGCCAGCAGCTCCGGGGTGGATCAAGAGACCCAGTACTTC. Its protein is CASSSGVDQETQYF.

This chain uses TRBV5-4 with TRBJ2-5, with D perhaps matching TRBD1 (5 bases). Trimming took off 1 base at V and 2 bases at J, with 9 bases between the two ends. The CDR3 has 14 amino acids. Per the germline V gene, CDR1 is SGHNT and CDR2 is YYREEE (reference sequence). The CDR3 DNA follows: TGTGCCAGCAGCTTGTCCCACAGGCAAGAGACCCAGTACTTC. Protein: CASSLSHRQETQYF.

This clone was found once. No DNA is shown, since the ends of the CDR3 on it are uncertain; the CDR3 is the one TCRdb lists. The chain links TRBV27 to TRBJ2-6; the table's D gene call, TRBD1, was not cross checked with the DNA. The CDR3 spans 18 amino acids, including both terminal residues. Germline V lookup: CDR1 MNHEY, CDR2 SMNVEV (reference sequence). The chain's CDR3 is CASSPSVPGSGRANVLTF.

The gene calls are TRBV9 and TRBJ2-1, with D perhaps TRBD1 (5 bases). V was clipped by 1 base and J by 2 bases, with 10 bases between them. The CDR3 length is 15 residues. The V gene's germline CDR1 is SGDLS and CDR2 YYNGEE. CDR3 DNA: TGTGCCAGCAGCGTACAGGCAGGGACCTACAATGAGCAGTTCTTC. Protein product: CASSVQAGTYNEQFF.

This rearrangement joins TRBV5-6 to TRBJ2-3; TRBD1 agrees at 10 bases. V lost 3 bases to trimming and J lost 5 bases; unmatched junction nucleotides: 9. CDR3 size: 16 residues. CDR1 and CDR2 from the germline V gene are SGHDT and YYEEEE. The CDR3 reads CASSSFRDRGEDTQYF. In DNA, the CDR3 is TGTGCCAGCAGCTCTTTCCGGGACAGGGGTGAAGATACGCAGTATTTT.

This chain joins TRBV19 and TRBJ2-7, with 9 bases fitting TRBD1. The CDR3 has 13 residues. Germline CDR1 reads LNHDA; CDR2 reads SQIVND (reference sequence). Trimming removed 10 bases from V and 5 bases from J; junction bases left unmatched: 9. CDR3 residues: CATTGQGLHEQYF. Written as DNA, the CDR3 is TGTGCCACCACTGGACAGGGGTTGCACGAGCAGTACTTC.

The chain combines TRBV7-6 with TRBJ2-1, with TRBD2 matching over 8 bases. Trimming at V came to 2 bases and at J to 6 bases, leaving 3 bases not matched to a gene. Germline values: CDR1 SGHVS, CDR2 FNYEAQ. The CDR3 has 14 amino acids. This chain's CDR3 is CASSLLREVNEQFF. In DNA, the CDR3 is TGTGCCAGCAGCTTACTGCGGGAGGTCAATGAGCAGTTCTTC.

The V call is TRBV2, the J call TRBJ1-5; D ambiguous. CDR3 length equals 13 residues. Germline values: CDR1 SNHLY, CDR2 FYNNEI. V lost 4 bases and J 4 bases, leaving 8 bases between the germline ends. For the CDR3, the DNA is TGTGCCAGCAGTGTAATTGAGAATCAGCCCCAGCATTTT. This translates into CASSVIENQPQHF. Combining the CDR3 with reference TRBV2 and TRBJ1-5 gives the whole variable domain EPEVTQTPSHQVTQMGQEVILRCVPISNHLYFYWYRQILGQKVEFLVSFYNNEISEKSEIFDDQFSVERPDGSNFTLKIRSTKLEDSAMYFCASSVIENQPQHFGDGTRLSIL.

This clone was counted once. V usage is TRBV30 and J usage is TRBJ1-6, with TRBD1 as a possible D gene (6 bases). Germline V gives CDR1 GTSNPN, CDR2 SVGIG (reference sequence). The germline V and J ends were trimmed by 3 bases and 9 bases, with 15 bases remaining between them. The CDR3 spans 14 residues. The CDR3 DNA reads as TGTGCCTGGAGCGGGACACCGGGGAGTTCACCCCTCCACTTT. Translated: CAWSGTPGSSPLHF. The full variable domain, rest sourced from reference TRBV30 and TRBJ1-6, is SQTIHQWPATLVQPVGSPLSLECTVEGTSNPNLYWYRQAAGRGLQLLFYSVGIGQISSEVPQNLSASRPQDRQFILSSKKLLLSDSGFYLCAWSGTPGSSPLHFGNGTRLTVT.

The chain combines TRBV5-1 with TRBJ2-3, with 7 bases that match TRBD2. This CDR3 region has 16 residues. The J segment lost 4 bases and the V segment lost 3 bases, leaving 11 bases of the junction unmatched. Germline V gene lookup returns CDR1 SGHRS and CDR2 YFSETQ. The CDR3 DNA follows: TGCGCCAGCAGCTCCACACCCGGGACTACCCCAGATACGCAGTATTTT. Protein sequence: CASSSTPGTTPDTQYF.

This clone was seen just once. The chain employs TRBV6-6 and TRBJ1-3, with 7 bases that match TRBD1. The CDR3 is made up of 14 amino acids. V gave up 2 bases and J gave up 2 bases; unmatched junction bases: 0. CDR1 and CDR2 (germline): MNHNY, SVGAGI (reference sequence). For the CDR3, the DNA is TGTGCCAGCAGTTACGACAGGGCTGGAAACACCATATATTTT. Translated, it gives CASSYDRAGNTIYF.

V and J are TRBV5-4 and TRBJ2-5, with D perhaps matching TRBD1 (5 bases). The CDR3 is 13 amino acids. Per germline, CDR1 SGHNT and CDR2 YYREEE (reference sequence). Trimming stripped 4 bases from V and 4 bases from J, with 11 bases between. CDR3 loop: CASSSQGTETQYF. In nucleotides, the CDR3 is TGTGCCAGCAGCAGCCAGGGAACAGAGACCCAGTACTTC.

The rearrangement links TRBV18 to TRBJ2-3, with TRBD2 identical over 12 bases. V lost 0 bases and J lost 10; bases outside the gene matches: 8. Germline-derived CDR1 and CDR2 are KGHSH and LQKENI. This CDR3 comprises 16 residues. Here the CDR3 reads CASSPPAKLAGGAQYF. CDR3 coding DNA: TGTGCCAGCTCACCACCGGCAAAACTAGCGGGGGGTGCGCAGTATTTT.

This clone appeared a few times. This chain joins TRBV5-5 and TRBJ1-6; D might be TRBD1 (5 bases). Trimming took 4 bases from V and 0 from J, leaving 14 bases between them. The CDR3 is 17 amino acids. CDR1 SGHKS and CDR2 YYEKEE come from the germline V gene (reference sequence). The CDR3 DNA reads as TGTGCCAGCAGCCCGCCAGGGCCTAGCTCCTATAATTCACCCCTCCACTTT. Protein product: CASSPPGPSSYNSPLHF. The full variable domain, with the rest looked up from reference TRBV5-5 and TRBJ1-6, is DAGVTQSPTHLIKTRGQQVTLRCSPISGHKSVSWYQQVLGQGPQFIFQYYEKEERGRGNFPDRFSARQFPNYSSELNVNALLLGDSALYLCASSPPGPSSYNSPLHFGNGTRLTVT.

Regarding this clone: An end of the junction does not agree with germline; a read error may underlie this. The chain is built from TRBV29-1 and TRBJ1-5, with D tentatively TRBD1 (6 bases). Germline assignment: CDR1 SQVTM and CDR2 ANQGSEA. The CDR3 is 14 residues long. The CDR3 spells CSARTVGSNRPQHF. Written as DNA, the CDR3 is TGCAGCGCTAGGACAGTTGGAAGCAATCGGCCCCAGCATTTT. Full variable domain (missing parts from reference TRBV29-1 and TRBJ1-5): SAVISQKPSRDICQRGTSLTIQCQVDSQVTMMFWYRQQPGQSLTLIATANQGSEATYESGFVIDKFPISRPNLTFSTLTVSNMSPEDSSIYLCSARTVGSNRPQHFGDGTRLSIL.

The chain recombines TRBV5-1 with TRBJ1-1; D not resolved. The CDR3 is 12 amino acids. Germline assignment: CDR1 SGHRS and CDR2 YFSETQ. The V gene lost 4 bases and the J gene lost 11 bases, with 15 bases spanning the gap. This chain's CDR3 is CASSEEPPAAFF. The CDR3 DNA reads TGCGCCAGCAGCGAGGAGCCCCCGGCCGCTTTCTTT.

This clone was recorded once. The rearrangement joins TRBV5-1 to TRBJ1-1; D is unclear. This CDR3 comprises 14 residues. The germline V gene has CDR1 SGHRS and CDR2 YFSETQ. Trimming removed 4 bases at V and 0 bases at J, with 10 bases between. DNA for the CDR3: TGCGCCAGCAGCCTCGGAGGGCTGAACACTGAAGCTTTCTTT. As protein: CASSLGGLNTEAFF. Using reference TRBV5-1 and TRBJ1-1 for the parts outside the CDR3, the full variable domain is KAGVTQTPRYLIKTRGQQVTLSCSPISGHRSVSWYQQTPGQGLQFLFEYFSETQRNKGNFPGRFSGRQFSNSRSEMNVSTLELGDSALYLCASSLGGLNTEAFFGQGTRLTVV.

The chain carries TRBV7-6 and TRBJ1-4; TRBD1 aligns across 7 bases. There are 18 residues in the CDR3. CDR1 is SGHVS and CDR2 is FNYEAQ in the germline V gene. With 3 bases clipped from V and 7 bases from J, the junction kept 17 bases outside the gene matches. The CDR3 sequence is CASSFLRPSGTASEKLFF. The CDR3 nucleotides are TGTGCCAGCAGCTTTCTAAGACCATCCGGGACAGCGAGTGAAAAACTGTTTTTT.